This is a list of T cell receptor beta chains from one sample in a study of spatial heterogeneity in lung cancer. TCRdb re-derived calls from the 5' RACE reads in MiXCR, one entry per CDR3 protein. The sample yields tens of thousands of distinct CDR3 sequences, 7% to 9% seen once. Material: PBMCs, obtained at surgery. The receptors here all came from a male donor with early-stage non-small cell lung cancer. The CDR3 runs from the conserved cysteine through the conserved F or W. The order of the fields is CDR3 DNA, CDR3 protein, J gene, clone size, D gene, V gene. D genes are given only for firm matches. The listing skips clone size in some rows; elsewhere it reads once, few, many or a size class.

TGTGCCAGCATGGTGGGCCGGAATGAGCAGTTCTTC | CASMVGRNEQFF | TRBJ2-1 | many | - | TRBV25-1
TGTGCCACCAGTGAAGGGGGGACCCAGTACTTC | CATSEGGTQYF | TRBJ2-5 | - | - | TRBV24-1
TGTGCCAGCAGTTACGAGAGAGCGGATACGCAGTATTTT | CASSYERADTQYF | TRBJ2-3 | - | - | TRBV6-2/TRBV6-3
TGTGCCAGCAGTGAACAGGGCCATGGCTACACCTTC | CASSEQGHGYTF | TRBJ1-2 | many | - | TRBV2
TGCGCCAGCAGCCAAGAGGGGTCCTACGAGCAGTACTTC | CASSQEGSYEQYF | TRBJ2-7 | many | - | TRBV4-1
TGTGCCAGCAGCTCGAGCCAGCGAGATCAGCCCCAGCATTTT | CASSSSQRDQPQHF | TRBJ1-5 | many | - | TRBV7-2
TGCGCCAGCAGCCAAGATCTTGGGAGTAGGGCCTACAATGAGCAGTTCTTC | CASSQDLGSRAYNEQFF | TRBJ2-1 | - | - | TRBV4-3
TGTGCCAGCAGTTCCCGGGACAGGGCCTCAAACATTCAGTACTTC | CASSSRDRASNIQYF | TRBJ2-4 | many | TRBD1 | TRBV6-5
TGTGCCAGCAGCCAGGGGACTAGCGGAAGCTACGAGCAGTACTTC | CASSQGTSGSYEQYF | TRBJ2-7 | few | TRBD2 | TRBV7-2
TGTGCCAGCTTTGTAGGGGGAGCCAACAATGAGCAGTTCTTC | CASFVGGANNEQFF | TRBJ2-1 | - | - | TRBV12-3/TRBV12-4
TGCGCCAGCAGCCTGGGGGTCTCGAACACCGGGGAGCTGTTTTTT | CASSLGVSNTGELFF | TRBJ2-2 | many | - | TRBV4-1
TGCGCCAGCAGCTTGGGCTTAGATCGATACGAGCAGTACTTC | CASSLGLDRYEQYF | TRBJ2-7 | many | - | TRBV5-1
TGCGCCAGCAGTCAATCGAGGCGCTACGAGCAGTACTTC | CASSQSRRYEQYF | TRBJ2-7 | many | - | TRBV23-1
TGCGCCAGCAGCCAGACCATCCGGACAGGGAGCGGCTACACCTTC | CASSQTIRTGSGYTF | TRBJ1-2 | many | TRBD1 | TRBV4-3
TGCGCCAGCAACGAAGCCAACACCTACAATGAGCAGTTCTTC | CASNEANTYNEQFF | TRBJ2-1 | many | - | TRBV5-1
TGCGCCAGCAGCCCGATTGCAGGGGGAAATCAGCCCCAGCATTTT | CASSPIAGGNQPQHF | TRBJ1-5 | few | TRBD1 | TRBV5-1
TGTGCCAGCAGCTTCATTCCGGGGGCCACAGATACGCAGTATTTT | CASSFIPGATDTQYF | TRBJ2-3 | many | - | TRBV7-2
TGTGCCAGCAGCTCACGTAGGACAGGGTTCTCGTCACCCCTCCACTTT | CASSSRRTGFSSPLHF | TRBJ1-6 | many | TRBD1 | TRBV7-2
TGTGCCAGCAGCTTGGTCAGGGGACTTCGCTACATTCAGTACTTC | CASSLVRGLRYIQYF | TRBJ2-4 | - | - | TRBV5-6
TGTGCCAGCAGCGTAGACAGTAACTATGGCTACACCTTC | CASSVDSNYGYTF | TRBJ1-2 | few | - | TRBV9
TGTGCCAGCAGCGACCCGTCTACACTAAATCAGCCCCAGCATTTT | CASSDPSTLNQPQHF | TRBJ1-5 | - | - | TRBV6-6
TGCAGTGCTAGGCCTAGCGGGAAGCTCTACGAGCAGTACTTC | CSARPSGKLYEQYF | TRBJ2-7 | few | TRBD2 | TRBV20-1
TGTGCCAGCAGCTACGGAGGAACCGGGGAGCTGTTTTTT | CASSYGGTGELFF | TRBJ2-2 | many | - | TRBV11-3
TGTGCCAGCAGCCAAGGGGCAGCGAACTATGGCTACACCTTC | CASSQGAANYGYTF | TRBJ1-2 | - | - | TRBV4-2